The 5 T cell receptor beta chains listed next were all sequenced from one sample in a study of cytomegalovirus exposure and HLA in healthy donors. Both 60 Vbeta primers and 13 Jbeta primers went into the PCR. TCRdb keeps only in-frame clones here, not all; method: immunoSEQ multiplex PCR. The sample shows some 150,000 clones, 70% to 80% of them seen only once. The sequenced sample was PBMCs. These receptors originate from a middle-aged man in good health and CMV-seronegative.

The rearrangement links TRBV5-1 to TRBJ2-7; D is possibly TRBD1 (5 bases). Trimming took off 2 bases at V and 4 bases at J, with 13 bases between the two ends. In germline, CDR1 is SGHRS, CDR2 YFSETQ. The length of the CDR3 is 14 residues. CDR3 nucleotides: TGCGCCAGCAGCTTCATGCAGGGAAGTTACGAGCAGTACTTC. Translated: CASSFMQGSYEQYF.

The J gene is TRBJ2-7, the V gene TRBV10-2, with a weak D call TRBD2 (5 bases). Germline CDR1 reads WSHSY; CDR2 reads SAAADI. V dropped 4 bases and J dropped 5 bases, with 9 bases sitting between them. The CDR3 loop spans 12 amino acids. CDR3 protein: CASSARRNEQYF. In DNA form, the CDR3 reads TGCGCCAGCAGTGCGCGGAGGAACGAGCAGTACTTC.

This chain links TRBV4-2 with TRBJ2-7; D is uncertain. Germline loops: CDR1 LGHNA, CDR2 YNFKEQ. The CDR3 runs 14 residues. V was pared by 3 bases and J by 1 base, with 10 bases between. The chain's CDR3 is CASSHETTSYEQYF. DNA of the CDR3: TGTGCCAGCAGCCACGAAACTACATCCTACGAGCAGTACTTC.

The genes are TRBV14 and TRBJ2-7; 8 bases match TRBD2. The CDR3 sequence is 16 residues long. Trimming at V came to 4 bases and at J to 4 bases, leaving 12 bases not matched to a gene. The germline V gene encodes CDR1 SGHDN and CDR2 FVKESK. The CDR3 nucleotides read TGTGCCAGCAGCCTCGAGGCCCAGCGGGGGATTTACGAGCAGTACTTC. Protein sequence: CASSLEAQRGIYEQYF.

The chain couples TRBV9 to TRBJ2-7; perhaps TRBD1 as D (5 bases). Germline V gene data show CDR1 as SGDLS and CDR2 as YYNGEE. The ends were cut back, 3 bases at V and 2 bases at J, with 15 bases in the middle. The CDR3 sequence is 15 residues long. The CDR3 region has the DNA TGTGCCAGCAGCGAGGGGTGGCAGGCGGCCTACGAGCAGTACTTC. This codes for CASSEGWQAAYEQYF.